This T cell receptor beta chain originates from a study of OX40 agonist ivuxolimab in advanced cancers. Some background on the complete study: Ivuxolimab was a fully human IgG2 agonistic monoclonal antibody targeting the costimulatory receptor OX40 (CD134). A male proportion of roughly 80% and a mean age of approximately 58 years, ranging from 23 to 79, were recorded for the dose-escalation cohort. Of the roughly 50 dose-escalation patients, hepatocellular carcinoma was present in about 19, melanoma in around 15, renal cell carcinoma in 9 and head and neck cancer in 9. Peripheral TCRbeta sequencing aimed to test whether ivuxolimab altered TCR sequence diversity and caused clonal T-cell expansion. Intravenous ivuxolimab was administered to patients every 2 weeks at six dose levels: 0.01, 0.1, 0.3, 1.5, 3 and 10 mg/kg. Three dose-escalation patients achieved partial responses, one with hepatocellular carcinoma and two with cutaneous melanoma. The paper reports the monotherapy dose-escalation portion (N of about 50 patients) of the phase I ivuxolimab trial. Prior anti-PD-1, anti-PD-L1 or anti-CTLA-4 therapy was permitted, and checkpoint inhibitors had been received by under 50% of dose-escalation patients. Overall study results and their limits: Clonal expansion of both CD4+ and CD8+ blood T cells was observed from baseline to week 6 at doses 0.1 to 3.0 mg/kg. After ivuxolimab, expanded clones were on average more numerous among CD8+ T cells than among CD4+ T cells. In partial responders in the 0.1-3.0 mg/kg groups, normalized peripheral clonal expansion was found to be among the lowest, especially among CD8+ T cells. Low levels of normalized T-cell clonal expansion were also shown by some nonresponding patients. Antigen specificity was not determined for the clonally expanded peripheral T cells.

To sequence the TCRbeta CDR3 region, genomic DNA was isolated from the sorted cells. TCRbeta CDR3 regions were sequenced using the immunoSEQ Assay. Not all clones reach the TCRdb copy of this immuneACCESS table, which keeps in-frame sequences only. Checked studies attribute under half of the gap to unresolved V genes and leave the rest unexplained. The sample profile shows around 76,000 clones; more than 75% of them were found once. Together, the top ten hold 0.45% to 0.7% of the sample. Patients with autoimmune disease history or receiving systemic immunosuppression were excluded from the trial. Peripheral blood for TCR sequencing was drawn from every dose cohort at baseline, at cycle 4 day 1 and at cycle 7 day 1. Samples were obtained from an open-label, multicenter, first-in-human phase I dose-escalation trial of ivuxolimab. Adults with locally advanced or metastatic melanoma, renal cell carcinoma, hepatocellular carcinoma or head and neck squamous cell carcinoma were enrolled in the trial. Before TCR sequencing, CD4+ and CD8+ T cells were separately sorted from peripheral blood.

In regard to this clone: Its specific antigen is unknown. Base-call qualities are not available, and no considerably larger clone is one nucleotide away.

There are 15 amino acids in the CDR3, from cysteine to phenylalanine inclusive. This entry keeps only the CDR3 DNA: 45 bases, framed from base 1. V loses 3 bases at its end and J loses 5 bases; junction bases beyond the gene matches: 7. CDR1 MNHEY and CDR2 SVGAGI were looked up in the germline V gene. The material was CD4+ or CD8+ T cells sorted from blood, obtained in a trial of the OX40 agonist ivuxolimab. Recombination linked TRBV6-5 to TRBJ2-5; TRBD1 fits 9 bases in the junction. The source of this sequence is an adult with an advanced solid tumor such as melanoma, head and neck, liver or kidney cancer. The nucleotides read TGTGCCAGCAGTTATGGGACAGGGTATGGGGAGACCCAGTACTTC. This sequence encodes CASSYGTGYGETQYF.